This T cell receptor (beta chain) was recovered during a study of graft-versus-host responses after intestinal transplantation. Germline V lookup: CDR1 SEHNR, CDR2 FQNEAQ (reference sequence). There are 16 residues in the CDR3. V was pared by 5 bases and J by 0 bases, with 14 bases between. Profiling relied on immunoSEQ multiplex PCR, and the TCRdb table lists in-frame clones only, not all of them. Altogether roughly 100,000 clones are present, less than 90% being singletons, with the ten largest covering over 0.7%. About this clone itself: The antigen is undetermined.

V gene TRBV7-9 combines with J gene TRBJ2-1; D is tentatively TRBD1 or TRBD2 (7 bases each). The receptor was isolated from a human donor who received an intestinal transplant. The sample here was unstimulated CD4+ T cells sorted from spleen or lymph node cells, taken before intestinal transplant. The CDR3: CASSNREGASYNEQFF. The CDR3 coding sequence is TGTGCCAGCAGCAATAGGGAGGGGGCCTCCTACAATGAGCAGTTCTTC. Variable domain in full (rest from reference TRBV7-9 and TRBJ2-1): DTGVSQNPRHKITKRGQNVTFRCDPISEHNRLYWYRQTLGQGPEFLTYFQNEAQLEKSRLLSDRFSAERPKGSFSTLEIQRTEQGDSAMYLCASSNREGASYNEQFFGPGTRLTVL.